This TCR beta chain was recovered during a study of response to subunit inactivated influenza vaccine. For this clonotype: Its cognate antigen is unknown.

The CDR3 extends over 20 amino acids. V was clipped by 1 base and J by 5 bases; unmatched bases: 16. Germline V gene data show CDR1 as KGHSH and CDR2 as LQKENI. Study findings and constraints: A suggestion made by the authors is that each seasonal influenza vaccination recruits few new T cells.

A single record per CDR3 protein comes from TCRdb applying MiXCR to the RT-PCR reads. The profile shows 500,000 to 600,000 distinct CDR3 sequences, about 14% of them singletons. The sequence was collected from a man aged 50-60 years who received an inactivated influenza vaccine. The chain recombines TRBV18 with TRBJ2-2, with 10 bases lining up with TRBD1. The sequences come from PBMCs from blood, collected roughly 12 days after vaccination. The chain's CDR3 is CASSPRYLSPGQGSTGELFF. CDR3 bases: TGTGCCAGCTCACCACGGTACCTCTCCCCGGGACAGGGGTCGACCGGGGAGCTGTTTTTT.